A single T cell receptor beta chain is shown here with its context. Its antigen is unknown. Quantitative 5'-RACE with molecular barcodes generated TCR beta libraries. TCRdb itself ran the 5' RACE reads through MiXCR, one entry per CDR3 protein. The top ten hold about 0.9% of the sample, which has fewer than 500,000 distinct CDR3 sequences, roughly a quarter seen once. This entry belongs to a study of CD8 T cells in ankylosing spondylitis. Germline CDR1 and CDR2: LGHDT and YNNKEL (reference sequence). This CDR3 region has 12 residues. Trimming pared 0 bases from V and 9 bases from J, leaving 6 bases between. Broader study findings: Disease-linked clones were reportedly significantly enriched in matched ankylosing spondylitis synovial fluid. What appeared characteristic of ankylosing spondylitis blood was a TCR beta motif of eight highly homologous variants. Clones linked to the disease showed a CD8+ phenotype. They occurred at relatively low frequencies in peripheral blood. Several of the motif variants were reported before in synovial fluid and blood from reactive arthritis.

The sequence came from a male donor with ankylosing spondylitis. The chain is built from TRBV3-1 and TRBJ2-1, with no clear D. The sequenced sample was blood, either unsorted or a sorted T cell fraction (not recorded which). The CDR3 region is CASSQDRVEQFF. CDR3 nucleotides: TGTGCCAGCAGCCAAGATAGGGTTGAGCAGTTCTTC.